What follows are 5 T cell receptor beta chains derived from one specimen sequenced in a study of Graves' ophthalmopathy and Graves' hyperthyroidism. As the template, RNA transcripts were used to amplify TCR beta CDR3 regions. HTBI-primed first-round RT-PCR preceded second-round multiplex PCR. One entry per CDR3 protein results from TCRdb running MiXCR on the multiplex PCR reads. The repertoire has about 620,000 distinct CDR3 sequences, about 24% of them found once; the top ten carry more than 5.5%. The sequenced sample was peripheral blood. Receptors were obtained from a young woman with stable Graves' hyperthyroidism. Some clones in this sample may be carry-over from other donors' samples.

This chain connects TRBV2 to TRBJ2-1; tentatively, D is TRBD1 (6 bases). The CDR3 length is 14 residues. CDR1 SNHLY and CDR2 FYNNEI come from the germline V gene. Trimming removed 0 bases at V and 7 bases at J, with 10 bases between. The chain's CDR3 is CASSEAPDRNEQFF. The CDR3 nucleotides read TGTGCCAGCAGTGAAGCCCCGGACAGAAATGAGCAGTTCTTC.

In this sample, this clonotype turned up many times. The chain carries TRBV6-4 and TRBJ2-2, with 9 bases fitting TRBD1. Germline assignment: CDR1 MRHNA and CDR2 SNTAGT. J gave up 4 bases and V 6 bases, and 12 bases lay outside the gene matches. CDR3 size: 17 residues. CDR3 sequence: CASRLLQGAQGTGELFF. In DNA, the CDR3 is TGTGCCAGCAGACTTCTACAGGGGGCGCAAGGCACCGGGGAGCTGTTTTTT.

This clonotype was observed a single time. The rearrangement links TRBV5-1 to TRBJ1-6, with no clear D. CDR3 length: 16 residues. Germline lookup yields CDR1 SGHRS and CDR2 YFSETQ. V was cut by 1 base and J by 5 bases, with 13 bases left in between. The CDR3 reads CASSLSRLENNSPLHF. DNA for the CDR3: TGCGCCAGCAGCTTGTCCCGGCTGGAGAATAATTCACCCCTCCACTTT.

This clonotype was counted many times. The chain employs TRBV15 and TRBJ1-2; D not certain. The CDR3 extends over 9 amino acids. In germline, CDR1 is LNHNV, CDR2 YYDKDF (reference sequence). CDR3 sequence (DNA): TGTGCGACCGGCTATGGCTACACCTTC. Translation: CATGYGYTF.

V is TRBV6-1 and J is TRBJ1-1, with 9 nucleotides matching TRBD1. CDR1 is MNHNS and CDR2 is SASEGT in the germline V gene. Germline trimming cut 3 bases from V and 0 bases from J; bases unmatched to any gene: 2. The CDR3 contains 15 residues. The CDR3 loop is CASSEGQGLNTEAFF. CDR3 in DNA: TGTGCCAGCAGTGAGGGACAGGGATTGAACACTGAAGCTTTCTTT.